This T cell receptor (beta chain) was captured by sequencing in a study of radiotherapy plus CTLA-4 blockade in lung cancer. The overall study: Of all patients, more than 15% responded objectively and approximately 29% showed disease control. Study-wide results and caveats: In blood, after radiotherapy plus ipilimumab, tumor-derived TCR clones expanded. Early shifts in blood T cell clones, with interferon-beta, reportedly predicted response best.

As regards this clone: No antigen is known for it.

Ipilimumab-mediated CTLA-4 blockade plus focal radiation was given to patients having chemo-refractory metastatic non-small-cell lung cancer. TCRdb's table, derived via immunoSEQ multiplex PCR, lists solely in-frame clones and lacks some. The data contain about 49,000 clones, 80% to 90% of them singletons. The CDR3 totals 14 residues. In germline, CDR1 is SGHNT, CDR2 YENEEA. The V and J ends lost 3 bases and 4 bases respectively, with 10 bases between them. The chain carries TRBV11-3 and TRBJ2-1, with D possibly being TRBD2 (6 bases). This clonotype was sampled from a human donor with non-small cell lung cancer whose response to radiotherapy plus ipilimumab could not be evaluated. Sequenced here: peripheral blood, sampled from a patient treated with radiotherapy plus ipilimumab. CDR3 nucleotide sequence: TGTGCCAGCAGCTTCGGGGGAAGTTACAATGAGCAGTTCTTC. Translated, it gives CASSFGGSYNEQFF.